A selection of T cell receptor beta chains follows, all from one sample in a study of blood T cell repertoires in COVID-19. Profiling relied on immunoSEQ multiplex PCR, and the TCRdb table lists in-frame clones only, not all of them. The table lists 150,000 or so clones, around four fifths of them singletons. Sequenced sample: PBMCs or T cells enriched from blood (not recorded which). Source of these receptors: a woman in her forties or fifties in a cohort exposed to, infected with or recovered from COVID-19 (not recorded which). The CDR3 runs from the conserved cysteine through the conserved F or W. The D gene is left open where the match is weak.

v_gene: TRBV19; d_gene: .; j_gene: TRBJ1-5; len: 14; CDR3nt: TGTGCCAGTAGTATCTTGTCAGTTTATCAGCCCCAGCATTTT; CDR3aa: CASSILSVYQPQHF
v_gene: TRBV9; d_gene: TRBD1; j_gene: TRBJ1-6; len: 15; CDR3nt: TGTGCCAGCAGCGAGTCCGGGACAGAGAATTCACCCCTCCACTTT; CDR3aa: CASSESGTENSPLHF
v_gene: TRBV5-4; d_gene: TRBD1; j_gene: TRBJ2-7; len: 13; CDR3nt: TGTGCCAGCACCTGGGACAGATCCTACGAGCAGTACTTC; CDR3aa: CASTWDRSYEQYF
v_gene: TRBV5-1; d_gene: TRBD1; j_gene: TRBJ1-1; len: 15; CDR3nt: TGCGCCAGCAGCGTACAGGGGCGCGGGTACACTGAAGCTTTCTTT; CDR3aa: CASSVQGRGYTEAFF
v_gene: TRBV19; d_gene: .; j_gene: TRBJ1-1; len: 13; CDR3nt: TGTGCCAGTTTACCCAGGGAGGGCACTGAAGCTTTCTTT; CDR3aa: CASLPREGTEAFF
v_gene: TRBV28; d_gene: TRBD1; j_gene: TRBJ1-5; len: 14; CDR3nt: TGTGCCAGCAGTTTGAGGACAGGTACGCAGCCCCAGCATTTT; CDR3aa: CASSLRTGTQPQHF
v_gene: TRBV19; d_gene: TRBD1; j_gene: TRBJ2-2; len: 15; CDR3nt: TGTGCCAGTAGTATCGGGACAGTGGGCACCGGGGAGCTGTTTTTT; CDR3aa: CASSIGTVGTGELFF
v_gene: TRBV19; d_gene: .; j_gene: TRBJ1-5; len: 15; CDR3nt: TGTGCCAGTCGAAGGGGATCCACCCATAGTCAGCCCCAGCATTTT; CDR3aa: CASRRGSTHSQPQHF
v_gene: TRBV28; d_gene: TRBD1; j_gene: TRBJ1-5; len: 19; CDR3nt: TGTGCCAGCAGTCCCTTATTAGGGACAGGGGAGGTGGGCAATCAGCCCCAGCATTTT; CDR3aa: CASSPLLGTGEVGNQPQHF
v_gene: TRBV7-2; d_gene: .; j_gene: TRBJ1-2; len: 15; CDR3nt: TGTGCCAGCAGCTTCAAATATTCCTCCAGTGAAGGCTACACCTTC; CDR3aa: CASSFKYSSSEGYTF
v_gene: TRBV4-1; d_gene: .; j_gene: TRBJ1-2; len: 12; CDR3nt: TGCGCCAGCAGCCAGGGAGACTATGGCTACACCTTC; CDR3aa: CASSQGDYGYTF